These 10 T cell receptor beta chains share one sample of origin, sequenced in a study of blood T cell repertoires in COVID-19. Using immunoSEQ multiplex PCR, the repertoire was profiled, and TCRdb retains in-frame clones only, with some absent. Among tens of thousands of clones, about 90% were seen once, and the ten largest hold 2.5% to 3.5%. Material for sequencing was peripheral blood. These receptors came from a human donor in a cohort sampled during active COVID-19.

This clone was seen a single time. This rearrangement joins TRBV10-3 to TRBJ2-3; 9 nucleotides match TRBD1. CDR3 length: 14 amino acids. Germline-derived CDR1 and CDR2 are ENHRY and SYGVKD. Trimming took 10 bases from V and 5 from J; bases not matched to a gene: 10. CDR3 loop: CATENRGQGDTQYF. The CDR3, as DNA: TGTGCCACCGAAAACAGGGGGCAAGGAGATACGCAGTATTTT.

The V call is TRBV27, the J call TRBJ1-2, with D tentatively TRBD1 (6 bases). This CDR3 has 14 amino acids. Germline V gene data show CDR1 as MNHEY and CDR2 as SMNVEV (reference sequence). Trimming took off 3 bases at V and 5 bases at J, with 13 bases between the two ends. The CDR3 reads CASSLSGGLYGYTF. Written as DNA, the CDR3 is TGTGCCAGCAGTTTGAGTGGGGGCCTTTATGGCTACACCTTC.

The V and J genes are TRBV6-5 and TRBJ1-5, with D possibly TRBD1 on 5 matching bases. The germline V gene encodes CDR1 MNHEY and CDR2 SVGAGI. This CDR3 has 13 residues. The V end was cut by 6 bases, the J end by 7 bases, with 13 bases between. CDR3 sequence reads: CASRDTLGQPQHF. The CDR3 bases are TGTGCCAGCAGGGACACCTTGGGGCAGCCCCAGCATTTT.

This chain connects TRBV5-1 to TRBJ2-3; D is ambiguous. Trimming cost V 1 base and J 0 bases, with 12 bases left between them. Germline V gene data show CDR1 as SGHRS and CDR2 as YFSETQ. CDR3 length: 16 residues. The CDR3: CASSLLADRSTDTQYF. Written as DNA, the CDR3 is TGCGCCAGCAGCTTGTTGGCGGATCGTAGCACAGATACGCAGTATTTT.

The chain is built from TRBV19 and TRBJ1-5; a possible D gene is TRBD1 (6 bases). This CDR3 has 14 amino acids. In germline, CDR1 is LNHDA, CDR2 SQIVND (reference sequence). Trimming shortened V by 4 bases and J by 5 bases, and 12 bases separated the two germline ends. The CDR3 nucleotides read TGTGCCAGTAGTAGGAGGGGGGGGGATCAGCCCCAGCATTTT. This codes for CASSRRGGDQPQHF.

The V and J genes are TRBV6-6 and TRBJ2-7, with D possibly TRBD1 on 5 matching bases. V gave up 2 bases and J gave up 4 bases, with 12 bases separating them. Germline V gene sequence: CDR1 MNHNY, CDR2 SVGAGI (reference sequence). The CDR3 is 14 residues long. This CDR3 reads CASSYMQGTYEQYF. The CDR3 nucleotides read TGTGCCAGCAGTTACATGCAGGGAACTTACGAGCAGTACTTC.

This rearrangement joins TRBV19 to TRBJ1-1; D unresolved. The CDR3 extends over 13 amino acids. V lost 4 bases, J lost 3 bases, and 9 bases lay in between. Germline V gene lookup returns CDR1 LNHDA and CDR2 SQIVND (reference sequence). The CDR3 here is CASSTGIDTEAFF. In DNA form, the CDR3 reads TGTGCCAGTAGTACCGGGATTGACACTGAAGCTTTCTTT.

This clone occurred once. The chain carries TRBV5-1 and TRBJ1-4; maybe TRBD1 (5 bases). The CDR3 is made up of 15 amino acids. Germline loops: CDR1 SGHRS, CDR2 YFSETQ. The germline V and J ends were trimmed by 4 bases and 3 bases, with 13 bases remaining between them. The CDR3 is CASSGAGLSNEKLFF. The CDR3 bases are TGCGCCAGCAGCGGGGCAGGGCTTTCTAATGAAAAACTGTTTTTT. The variable domain in full, with the rest retrieved from reference TRBV5-1 and TRBJ1-4, is KAGVTQTPRYLIKTRGQQVTLSCSPISGHRSVSWYQQTPGQGLQFLFEYFSETQRNKGNFPGRFSGRQFSNSRSEMNVSTLELGDSALYLCASSGAGLSNEKLFFGSGTQLSVL.

J is TRBJ2-2 and V is TRBV25-1; perhaps TRBD2 as D (8 bases). V was clipped by 7 bases and J by 0 bases, with 15 bases between them. Germline V gene data show CDR1 as MGHDK and CDR2 as SYGVNS. CDR3 length: 16 amino acids. As DNA, the CDR3 is TGTGCCAGCATCGGGAGGGGGCCCGCGAACACCGGGGAGCTGTTTTTT. Translating gives CASIGRGPANTGELFF.

V and J are TRBV12-5 and TRBJ1-6, with D maybe TRBD1 (6 bases). V lost 3 bases and J lost 9, with 15 bases in between. The CDR3 is 15 residues long. Germline CDR1 LGHNT, CDR2 FRNRAP. CDR3 region: CASGFVLGAGSPLHF. CDR3 bases: TGTGCTAGTGGTTTTGTCTTGGGGGCGGGTTCACCCCTCCACTTT.